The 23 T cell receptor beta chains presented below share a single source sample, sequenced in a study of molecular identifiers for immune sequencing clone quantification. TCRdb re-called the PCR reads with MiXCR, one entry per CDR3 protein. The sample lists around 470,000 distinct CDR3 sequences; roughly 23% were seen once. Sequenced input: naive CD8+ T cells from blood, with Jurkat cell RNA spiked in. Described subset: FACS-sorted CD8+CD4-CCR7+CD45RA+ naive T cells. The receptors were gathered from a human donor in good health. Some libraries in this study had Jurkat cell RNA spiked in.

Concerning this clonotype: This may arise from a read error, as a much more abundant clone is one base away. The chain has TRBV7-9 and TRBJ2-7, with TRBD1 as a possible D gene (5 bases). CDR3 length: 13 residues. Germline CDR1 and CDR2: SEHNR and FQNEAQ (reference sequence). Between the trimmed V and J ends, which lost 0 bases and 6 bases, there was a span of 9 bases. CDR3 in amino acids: CASSLAVRAEQYF. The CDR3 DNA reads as TGTGCCAGCAGCTTAGCTGTCAGGGCCGAGCAGTACTTC.

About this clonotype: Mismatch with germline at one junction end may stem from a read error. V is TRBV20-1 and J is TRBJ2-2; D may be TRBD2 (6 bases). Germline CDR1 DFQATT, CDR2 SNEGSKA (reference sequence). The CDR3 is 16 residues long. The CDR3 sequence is CGARDLLASNTGELFF. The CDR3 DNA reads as TGCGGTGCTAGAGATCTACTAGCCTCGAACACCGGGGAGCTGTTTTTT.

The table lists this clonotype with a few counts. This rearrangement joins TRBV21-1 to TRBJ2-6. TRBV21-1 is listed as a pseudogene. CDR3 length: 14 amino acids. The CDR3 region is CASSNSSGANVLTF. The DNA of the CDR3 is TGTGCCAGCAGCAACAGCTCTGGGGCCAACGTCCTGACTTTC.

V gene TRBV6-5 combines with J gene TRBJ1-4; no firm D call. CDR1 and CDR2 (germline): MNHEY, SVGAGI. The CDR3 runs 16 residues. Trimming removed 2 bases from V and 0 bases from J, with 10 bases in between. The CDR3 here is CASSYGNPATNEKLFF. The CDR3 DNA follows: TGTGCCAGCAGTTACGGCAACCCCGCAACTAATGAAAAACTGTTTTTT.

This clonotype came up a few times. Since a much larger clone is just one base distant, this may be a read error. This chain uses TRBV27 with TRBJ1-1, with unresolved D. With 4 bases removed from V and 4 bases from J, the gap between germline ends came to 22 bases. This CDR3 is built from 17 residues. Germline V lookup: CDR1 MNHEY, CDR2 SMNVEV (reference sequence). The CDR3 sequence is CASSSLMVQTTLTEAFF. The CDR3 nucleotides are TGTGCCAGCAGTTCCCTGATGGTTCAAACGACCCTCACTGAAGCTTTCTTT.

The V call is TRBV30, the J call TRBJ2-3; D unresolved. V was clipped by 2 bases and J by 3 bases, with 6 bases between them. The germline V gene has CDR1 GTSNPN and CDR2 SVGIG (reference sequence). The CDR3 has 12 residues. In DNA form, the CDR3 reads TGTGCCTGGAGTATAGAAACAGATACGCAGTATTTT. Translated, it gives CAWSIETDTQYF.

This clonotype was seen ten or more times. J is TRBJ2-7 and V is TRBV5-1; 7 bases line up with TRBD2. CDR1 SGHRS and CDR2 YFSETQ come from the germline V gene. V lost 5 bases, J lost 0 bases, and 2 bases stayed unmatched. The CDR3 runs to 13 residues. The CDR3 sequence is CASRGGGSYEQYF. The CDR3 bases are TGCGCCAGCAGAGGCGGGGGCTCCTACGAGCAGTACTTC.

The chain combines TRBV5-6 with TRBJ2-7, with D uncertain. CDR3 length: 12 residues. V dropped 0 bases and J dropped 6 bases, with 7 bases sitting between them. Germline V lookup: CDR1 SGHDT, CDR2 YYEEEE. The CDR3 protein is CASSLDRAEQYF. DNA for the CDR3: TGTGCCAGCAGCTTGGACCGGGCCGAGCAGTACTTC.

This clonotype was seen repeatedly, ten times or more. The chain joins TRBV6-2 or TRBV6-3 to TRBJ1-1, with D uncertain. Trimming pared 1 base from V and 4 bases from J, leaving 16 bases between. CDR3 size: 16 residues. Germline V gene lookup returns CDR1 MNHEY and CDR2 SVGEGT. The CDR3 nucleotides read TGTGCCAGCAGTTACTGGAGGGAGCCCTTGGGCACTGAAGCTTTCTTT. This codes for CASSYWREPLGTEAFF.

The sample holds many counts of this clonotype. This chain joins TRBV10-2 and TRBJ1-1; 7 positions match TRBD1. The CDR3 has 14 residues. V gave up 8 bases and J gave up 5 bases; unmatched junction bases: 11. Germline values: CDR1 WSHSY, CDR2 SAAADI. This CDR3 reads CASSTRTGFTEAFF. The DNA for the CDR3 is TGCGCCAGCTCCACCCGGACAGGATTTACTGAAGCTTTCTTT.

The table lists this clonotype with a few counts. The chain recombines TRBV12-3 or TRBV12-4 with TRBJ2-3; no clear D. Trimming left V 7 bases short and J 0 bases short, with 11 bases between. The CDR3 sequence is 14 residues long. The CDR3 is CASNLGFSTDTQYF. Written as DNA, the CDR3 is TGTGCCAGCAACCTAGGTTTCAGCACAGATACGCAGTATTTT.

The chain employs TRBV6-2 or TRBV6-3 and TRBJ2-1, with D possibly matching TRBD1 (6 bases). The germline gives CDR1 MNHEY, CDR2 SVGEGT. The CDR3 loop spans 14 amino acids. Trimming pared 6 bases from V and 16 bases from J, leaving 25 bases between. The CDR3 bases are TGTGCCAGCAGCCTAACCTCGGGGACAACGACTTCCTTCTTC. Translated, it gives CASSLTSGTTTSFF.

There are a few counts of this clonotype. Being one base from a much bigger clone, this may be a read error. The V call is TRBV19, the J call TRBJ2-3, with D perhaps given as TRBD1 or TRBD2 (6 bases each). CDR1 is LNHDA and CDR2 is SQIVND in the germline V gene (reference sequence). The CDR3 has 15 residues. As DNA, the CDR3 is TGTGCCAGTAGCCTACTGGAGGGGGGCACAGGTACGCAGTATTTT. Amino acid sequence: CASSLLEGGTGTQYF.

CDR3 bases: TGTGCCTGGAGTTTGTCTGGGAACACTGAAGCTTTCTTT. As protein: CAWSLSGNTEAFF. V gene TRBV30 combines with J gene TRBJ1-1; no definite D call. This CDR3 contains 13 residues. The germline gives CDR1 GTSNPN, CDR2 SVGIG (reference sequence). V lost 2 bases and J lost 1, with 8 bases in between.

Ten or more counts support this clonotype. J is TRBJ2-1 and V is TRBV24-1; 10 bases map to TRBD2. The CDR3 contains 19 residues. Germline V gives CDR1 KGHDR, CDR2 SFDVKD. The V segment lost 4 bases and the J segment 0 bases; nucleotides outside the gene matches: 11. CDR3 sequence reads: CATSEDGLAEFSSYNEQFF. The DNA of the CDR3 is TGTGCCACCAGTGAGGATGGACTAGCGGAATTTAGCTCCTACAATGAGCAGTTCTTC.

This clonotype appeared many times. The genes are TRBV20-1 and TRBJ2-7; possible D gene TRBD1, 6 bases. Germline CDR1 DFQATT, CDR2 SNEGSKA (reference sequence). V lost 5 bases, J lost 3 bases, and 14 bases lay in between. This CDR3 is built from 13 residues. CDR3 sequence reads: CSAPWTDYYEQYF. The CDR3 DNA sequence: TGCAGTGCTCCATGGACAGATTACTACGAGCAGTACTTC.

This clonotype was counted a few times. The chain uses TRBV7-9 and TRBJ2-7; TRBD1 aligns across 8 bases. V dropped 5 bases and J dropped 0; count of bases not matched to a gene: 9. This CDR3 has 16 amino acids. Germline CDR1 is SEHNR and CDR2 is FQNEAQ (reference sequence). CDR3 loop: CASSDPKQGVSYEQYF. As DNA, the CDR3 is TGTGCCAGCAGCGATCCGAAACAGGGGGTCTCCTACGAGCAGTACTTC.

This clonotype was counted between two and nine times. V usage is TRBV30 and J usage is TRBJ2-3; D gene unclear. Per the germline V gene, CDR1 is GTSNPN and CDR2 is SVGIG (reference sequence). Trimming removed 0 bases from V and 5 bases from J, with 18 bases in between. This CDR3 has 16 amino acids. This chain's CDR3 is CAWSVLSRIYLDTQYF. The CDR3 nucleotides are TGTGCCTGGAGTGTACTTTCTAGAATTTACTTAGATACGCAGTATTTT.

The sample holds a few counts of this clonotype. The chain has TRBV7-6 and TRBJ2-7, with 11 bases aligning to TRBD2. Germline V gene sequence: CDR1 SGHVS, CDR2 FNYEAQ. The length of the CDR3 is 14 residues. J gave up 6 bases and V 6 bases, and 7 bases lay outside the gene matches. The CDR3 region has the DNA TGTGCCAGCAGTTCCAGCCTAGCGGGAGGCGAGCAGTACTTC. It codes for CASSSSLAGGEQYF.

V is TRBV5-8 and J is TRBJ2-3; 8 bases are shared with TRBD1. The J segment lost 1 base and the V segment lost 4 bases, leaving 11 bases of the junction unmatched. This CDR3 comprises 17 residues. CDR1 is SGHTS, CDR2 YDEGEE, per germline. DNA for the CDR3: TGTGCCAGCAGCGGGACGACAGGGGTCGGACGCACAGATACGCAGTATTTT. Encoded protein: CASSGTTGVGRTDTQYF.

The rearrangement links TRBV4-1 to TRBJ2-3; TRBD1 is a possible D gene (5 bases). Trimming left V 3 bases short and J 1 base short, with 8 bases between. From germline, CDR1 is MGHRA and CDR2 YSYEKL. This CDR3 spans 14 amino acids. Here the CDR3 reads CASSHGAGTDTQYF. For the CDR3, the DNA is TGCGCCAGCAGCCATGGGGCGGGCACAGATACGCAGTATTTT.

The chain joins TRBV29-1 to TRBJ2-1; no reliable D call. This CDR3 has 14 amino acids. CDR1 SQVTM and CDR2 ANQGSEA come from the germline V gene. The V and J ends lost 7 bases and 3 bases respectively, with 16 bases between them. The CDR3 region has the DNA TGCAGCGGCTTAAGTGGACCCCTCTACAATGAGCAGTTCTTC. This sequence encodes CSGLSGPLYNEQFF.

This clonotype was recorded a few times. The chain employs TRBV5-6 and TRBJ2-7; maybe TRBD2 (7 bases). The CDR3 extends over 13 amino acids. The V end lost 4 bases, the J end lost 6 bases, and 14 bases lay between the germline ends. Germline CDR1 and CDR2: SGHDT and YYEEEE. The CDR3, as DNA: TGTGCCAGCAGCGTATGGGGAGGGGGCGAGCAGTACTTC. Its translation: CASSVWGGGEQYF.